This T cell receptor (beta chain) came from a study of long-term antiretroviral therapy in people with HIV. Concerning this clone: Its specificity is not known.

Assay version v3.0 of immunoSEQ was used, and it was run at survey level. Roughly 40,000-55,000 T-cell genomes per sample were the sequencing target. This table comes from immunoSEQ multiplex PCR, and its TCRdb copy is limited to in-frame clones, with some not included. Among approximately 27,000 clones listed, over 75% were seen once. Only United States sites treated participants with HIV. General study results and limits: An increase in diversity followed ART, yet levels stayed below transplant donor controls. Blood in the study was drawn between the mid-2000s and the late 2010s, possibly under older ART regimens, which may be less effective than current ones.

The source of this sequence is a woman aged 40 to 55 with HIV. This specimen consisted of unsorted PBMCs, obtained 5 to 5.5 years after starting antiretroviral therapy.

DNA for the CDR3: TGCCGAAGACAGAACACTGAAGCTTTCTTT. It codes for CRRQNTEAFF. The J gene is TRBJ1-1, the V gene TRBV29-1, with no clear D. Germline-derived CDR1 and CDR2 are SQVTM and ANQGSEA. The CDR3 has 10 residues.